The present entry profiles one T cell receptor (beta chain) with its context. Its antigen is not known. Primers: 60 Vbeta forward and 13 Jbeta reverse. The method was immunoSEQ multiplex PCR; TCRdb's version includes in-frame clones alone and lacks a portion of them. The sample includes 140,000 to 150,000 clones, about 80% seen only once; the top ten take 1.8%. Germline-derived CDR1 and CDR2 are MGHRA and YSYEKL. The CDR3 contains 17 residues. V gave up 4 bases and J gave up 1 base; unmatched junction bases: 8. This sample was taken from a study of cytomegalovirus exposure and HLA in healthy donors. General study points: Later examination showed HLA-associated TCR beta chains had greater clonal expansion than equally common others. Exclusion applied to some V segments, including TRBV6-2 and TRBV6-3, as they were indistinguishable. Most of the TCR beta V segments (in an earlier analysis) were productive either about 90% or about 30% of the time.

Sequencing was done on a sample of PBMCs. The clonotype was recovered from a man in his forties in good health and CMV-seronegative. This rearrangement joins TRBV4-1 to TRBJ2-3; 10 bases map to TRBD2. CDR3 coding DNA: TGCGCCAGCAGCCCCTACCCCGGGACTAGCGGCACAGATACGCAGTATTTT. Translated: CASSPYPGTSGTDTQYF.